The TCR beta chain described here comes from a study of control samples from healthy donors and cancer patients. Germline CDR1 is MDHEN and CDR2 is SYDVKM. The CDR3 loop spans 13 amino acids. V was shortened by 7 bases and J by 6 bases, with 13 bases between the two germline ends. Method: immunoSEQ multiplex PCR; TCRdb's copy keeps in-frame clones and lacks some. Here the sample spans about 150,000 clones, approximately 90% being singletons. Source material: blood. The chain employs TRBV28 and TRBJ1-5; D not certain. This receptor was taken from a woman in her twenties or thirties in good health. The CDR3 nucleotides are TGTGCCAGCACCACAAATGGTGGTCAGCCCCAGCATTTT. It codes for CASTTNGGQPQHF.